The T cell receptor (beta chain) under discussion was sequenced for a study of response to subunit inactivated influenza vaccine. General study results and limits: Authors suggested that a seasonal influenza vaccination recruits few new T cells each time.

One entry per CDR3 protein, called by TCRdb with MiXCR from the RT-PCR reads. The data contain 500,000 or so distinct CDR3 sequences, more than 15% of them singletons. At least ten counts were recorded for this clonotype. What it binds is not known. The receptor was isolated from a man aged 50-75 years who received an inactivated influenza vaccine. Specimen: CD4+ T cells sorted from PBMCs, collected around 2 years after vaccination.

The CDR3 loop is CASSLTGTPPEAFF. For the CDR3, the DNA is TGTGCCAGCAGTCTCACCGGGACACCTCCTGAAGCTTTCTTT. The V and J genes are TRBV12-3 or TRBV12-4 and TRBJ1-1, with D perhaps TRBD1 (6 bases). V was shortened by 5 bases and J by 6 bases, with 16 bases between the two germline ends. This CDR3 has 14 residues.